These T cell receptor beta chains were read from a single sample in a study of shared clonotypes between healthy human individuals. Clones were read by immunoSEQ multiplex PCR, and TCRdb kept only the in-frame ones, dropping some. The table has about 2.4 million clones, about 92% seen once. What was sequenced was naive CD4+ T cells sorted from blood. The receptors derive from a young man in good health. CDR3s include the opening cysteine and the closing phenylalanine or tryptophan. The order of the fields is CDR3 length, J gene, clone size, V gene, CDR3 protein. Size tells how often a clone was seen (once, few, many) or the class of an expanded clone, and some rows leave it out.

14 | TRBJ2-3 | . | TRBV10-3 | CAISPGLSTDTQYF
15 | TRBJ2-2 | once | TRBV5-8 | CASTPRQSRTGELFF
15 | TRBJ2-1 | . | TRBV5-4 | CASSLELAGGSEQFF
12 | TRBJ2-3 | . | TRBV5-1 | CASSTGDRAQYF
16 | TRBJ2-1 | . | TRBV9 | CASSVGPAGINNEQFF
13 | TRBJ1-2 | . | TRBV28 | CASSFGGGNGYTF
18 | TRBJ2-2 | . | TRBV5-4 | CASSLAGGGFTNTGELFF
15 | TRBJ2-3 | . | TRBV2 | CASSAGAGGTDTQYF
15 | TRBJ2-3 | . | TRBV19 | CASSISSGGRDTQYF
13 | TRBJ2-2 | . | TRBV2 | CASSVQITGELFF
15 | TRBJ2-3 | . | TRBV10-1 | CASNVAGTRADTQYF
13 | TRBJ1-3 | . | TRBV5-5 | CASRRGSGNTIYF
14 | TRBJ2-7 | . | TRBV6-1 | CASESTSGRYEQYF
15 | TRBJ1-1 | . | TRBV5-1 | CASSPERDRDTEAFF
13 | TRBJ1-5 | few | TRBV5-6 | CASSFSRNQPQHF
15 | TRBJ1-5 | . | TRBV18 | CASSMNGQGNQPQHF
19 | TRBJ2-3 | . | TRBV7-6 | CASRKNPGDGALGTDTQYF
14 | TRBJ2-7 | . | TRBV6-1 | CASTRYQGAGEQYF
14 | TRBJ1-1 | . | TRBV7-6 | CASSPTGKYTEAFF
14 | TRBJ2-3 | . | TRBV28 | CASTAAGVTDTQYF
15 | TRBJ2-3 | once | TRBV7-9 | CASSLVLGSTDTQYF
12 | TRBJ1-1 | . | TRBV6-5 | CASMTVNTEAFF
12 | TRBJ2-7 | . | TRBV29-1 | CSVGQARYEQYF
14 | TRBJ1-5 | . | TRBV27 | CASSLGRVGQPQHF
15 | TRBJ1-6 | few | TRBV6-5 | CAVSPRGTANSPLHF
15 | TRBJ2-7 | . | TRBV6-6 | CASSYKGTGGPEQYF
19 | TRBJ2-2 | . | TRBV4-3 | CASRRPAQRILTGTGELFF
15 | TRBJ1-1 | . | TRBV18 | CASSPQQGRDTEAFF
14 | TRBJ2-4 | . | TRBV7-2 | CASSLGGMKNIQYF
18 | TRBJ2-1 | . | TRBV10-3 | CAISEIFPGARQDNEQFF
16 | TRBJ2-4 | . | TRBV5-1 | CASRADLGQGAYIQYF
15 | TRBJ2-2 | . | TRBV7-2 | CASSQRERGTGELFF
16 | TRBJ1-5 | . | TRBV30 | CAWSVRGRGSYQPQHF
14 | TRBJ2-1 | . | TRBV5-5 | CASSLMGLLNEQFF
11 | TRBJ1-2 | . | TRBV6-5 | CASSGQGGYTF
17 | TRBJ2-1 | . | TRBV9 | CASSSSLDRAFSNEQFF
14 | TRBJ1-2 | . | TRBV7-3 | CASSLTGGEDGYTF
15 | TRBJ1-2 | . | TRBV25-1 | CASSRTGNGNYGYTF
17 | TRBJ2-4 | . | TRBV16 | CASSQSLLAGVKNIQYF
17 | TRBJ2-2 | . | TRBV5-4 | CASSFPGLAGGTGELFF
14 | TRBJ1-6 | . | TRBV30 | CAWGTGRINSPLHF
15 | TRBJ2-2 | few | TRBV30 | CAWSVNRGNTGELFF